These T cell receptor beta chains were read from a single sample in a study of T cell repertoires in cytomegalovirus infection. These receptors have no identified antigens. Via MiXCR, TCRdb re-called the reads, giving one row per CDR3 protein. The table includes about 310,000 distinct CDR3 sequences, roughly 25% detected once. Sequencing was performed on cultured PBMCs, taken from culture after CMV antigen stimulation. The receptors stem from a human donor in good health (CMV status not recorded). Some clones in this sample may be carry-over from other donors' samples. CDR3s include the opening cysteine and the closing phenylalanine or tryptophan. The D gene is left open where the match is weak. Clone size is given for some rows only: seen once, a few or many times, or a class if the clone is expanded.

>.|TRBV2|TRBJ1-6|.
TGTGCCAGCAGTGAGGGTCCGGCCGATAATTCACCCCTCCACTTT
CASSEGPADNSPLHF
>.|TRBV3-1|TRBJ2-6|.
TGTGCCAGCAGCCCTACCTTGGAATCTGGGGCCAACGTCCTGACTTTC
CASSPTLESGANVLTF
>.|TRBV7-2|TRBJ2-2|few
TGTGCCAGCAGCTTAGCGCTTTCCGCGTCCGGGGAGCTGTTTTTT
CASSLALSASGELFF
>.|TRBV7-2|TRBJ1-3|.
TGTGCCAGCAGCTTTACCTCTGGAAACACCATATATTTT
CASSFTSGNTIYF
>.|TRBV5-1|TRBJ2-2|few
TGCGCCAGCAGCTTGGTTTCAGTCCGAAACACCGGGGAGCTGTTTTTT
CASSLVSVRNTGELFF
>.|TRBV10-3|TRBJ1-3|.
TGTGCCATCAGAGGTGGAAACACCATATATTTT
CAIRGGNTIYF
>.|TRBV19|TRBJ1-1|few
TGTGCCAGTAGTATAGATACAGGGAAGGCTGAAGCTTTCTTT
CASSIDTGKAEAFF
>TRBD2|TRBV7-6|TRBJ2-1|.
TGTGCCAGCAGCGGGACTAGCGGTAACAATGAGCAGTTCTTC
CASSGTSGNNEQFF
>.|TRBV24-1|TRBJ2-1|.
TGTGCCACCAGTGACCCCGTTGGGGGGAGCGGCAATGAGCAGTTCTTC
CATSDPVGGSGNEQFF
>TRBD2|TRBV7-9|TRBJ2-3|many
TGTGCCAGCAATCGGTGGGGTAGCGGGTCGCGCACAGATACGCAGTATTTT
CASNRWGSGSRTDTQYF
>TRBD2|TRBV11-2|TRBJ2-1|.
TGTGCCAGCAGCCCGGGACTAGCGTTTAACAATGAGCAGTTCTTC
CASSPGLAFNNEQFF
>TRBD2|TRBV24-1|TRBJ2-1|few
TGTGCCACCAGTGATCCTGGGACTAGCGGGCCTTTCTTC
CATSDPGTSGPFF
>.|TRBV19|TRBJ1-4|.
TGTGCCAGTAGTTTTGGGGCCTCCGGTGAAAAACTGTTTTTT
CASSFGASGEKLFF
>.|TRBV27|TRBJ2-1|few
TGTGCCAGCAGTTTGGGCGGGAACTCCTACAATGAGCAGTTCTTC
CASSLGGNSYNEQFF
>TRBD2|TRBV4-1|TRBJ2-1|many
TGCGCCAGCAGCCAAGAGAAGTCTAGCGGACGTTTGAATGAGCAGTTCTTC
CASSQEKSSGRLNEQFF
>.|TRBV12-3/TRBV12-4|TRBJ1-2|few
TGTGCCAGCGTCCCAAACAGATCTGGCTACACCTTC
CASVPNRSGYTF
>.|TRBV18|TRBJ1-3|.
TGTGCCAGCTCACCAGTAGGGGACTCTGGAAACACCATATATTTT
CASSPVGDSGNTIYF
>.|TRBV7-8|TRBJ1-4|.
TGTGCCAGCAGCCTTGACAGAACAAGAGGGGGAAAACTGTTTTTT
CASSLDRTRGGKLFF
>TRBD1|TRBV2|TRBJ2-7|.
TGTGCCAGCATCGTCAGGGGGCGAGGTTACGAGCAGTACTTC
CASIVRGRGYEQYF
>TRBD2|TRBV7-2|TRBJ2-5|many
TGTGCCAGCAGCTTAGCAGGGCTAGCGGGAGTCTCCCAAGAGACCCAGTACTTC
CASSLAGLAGVSQETQYF
>.|TRBV7-2|TRBJ2-5|.
TGTGCCAGCAGCTTAAATCAAGGGGAGACCCAGTACTTC
CASSLNQGETQYF
>.|TRBV5-1|TRBJ2-3|.
TGCGCCAGCAGCTGGTCTAGTGCGCCCACAGATACGCAGTATTTT
CASSWSSAPTDTQYF
>.|TRBV29-1|TRBJ2-7|.
TGCAGCGTCGCAACAGGGGGGGCCTACGAGCAGTACTTC
CSVATGGAYEQYF
>.|TRBV7-2|TRBJ2-3|few
TGTGCCAGCAGCTTAGCCCGGACACCCAGCACAGATACGCAGTATTTT
CASSLARTPSTDTQYF
>.|TRBV19|TRBJ2-7|few
TGTGCCAGTGGGAGGGGGATTGGCGAGCAGTACTTC
CASGRGIGEQYF
>.|TRBV4-1|TRBJ1-1|many
TGCGCCAGCAGCCAAGTGATGGGCAGCATGAACACTGAAGCTTTCTTT
CASSQVMGSMNTEAFF
>.|TRBV11-2|TRBJ2-5|few
TGTGCCAGCAGCTACCGGGCTATAGAGACCCAGTACTTC
CASSYRAIETQYF
>TRBD2|TRBV7-2|TRBJ2-2|few
TGTGCCAGCAGCCAACTAGCGGGAGGGCTAAACACCGGGGAGCTGTTTTTT
CASSQLAGGLNTGELFF
>TRBD1|TRBV6-5|TRBJ2-2|once
TGTGCCGTGACAGGGATCACCGGGGAGCTGTTTTTT
CAVTGITGELFF
>.|TRBV20-1|TRBJ2-2|few
TGCAGTGCTAGAGATCCGTTAGCGAACACCGGGGAGCTGTTTTTT
CSARDPLANTGELFF
>.|TRBV4-1|TRBJ1-2|.
TGCGCCAGCAGCCAAGCTGCTCCCCGTGCCGGCTACACCTTC
CASSQAAPRAGYTF
>.|TRBV28|TRBJ1-5|few
TGTGCCAGCAGGATAGGGGGTCAGCCCCAGCATTTT
CASRIGGQPQHF
>.|TRBV4-3|TRBJ2-7|few
TGCGCCAGCAGCCAAGTTCGTGGGTCCCTCTACGAGCAGTACTTC
CASSQVRGSLYEQYF
>.|TRBV6-2/TRBV6-3|TRBJ2-3|.
TGTGCCAGCAGTCGCCGAGATCCGGATACGCAGTATTTT
CASSRRDPDTQYF
>.|TRBV18|TRBJ1-6|.
TGTGCCAGCTCACCACGCGGGGACACCCTCCACTTT
CASSPRGDTLHF
>TRBD1|TRBV6-2/TRBV6-3|TRBJ1-5|few
TGTGCCAGCAGTTATCTAACAGGGGAGGAAGGACAGCCCCAGCATTTT
CASSYLTGEEGQPQHF
>.|TRBV6-1|TRBJ1-1|few
TGTGCCAGCCGGGACTCCACGAGGACTGAAGCTTTCTTT
CASRDSTRTEAFF
>TRBD2|TRBV27|TRBJ2-1|few
TGTGCCAGCAGTTTCCTGACTAGCGGGAGGCCCCTGATCTCCTACAATGAGCAGTTCTTC
CASSFLTSGRPLISYNEQFF
>TRBD1|TRBV7-2|TRBJ1-2|.
TGTGCCAGCAGCTTAGGGGCAGGGGGATCTCCTTCCTATGGCTACACCTTC
CASSLGAGGSPSYGYTF